One and the same sample provided the 17 T cell receptor beta chains below, sequenced in a study of cytomegalovirus exposure and HLA in healthy donors. TCRdb's copy holds only in-frame clones and misses some; the assay was immunoSEQ multiplex PCR. The table includes a few hundred thousand clones, 65% to 90% detected once. The sequencing sample was made of PBMCs. These receptors all come from a woman between 18 and 29 years old in good health and CMV-seronegative.

V usage is TRBV27 and J usage is TRBJ1-1; D not certain. Germline values: CDR1 MNHEY, CDR2 SMNVEV (reference sequence). V was trimmed by 5 bases and J by 0 bases, leaving 13 bases between them. The CDR3 is made up of 15 amino acids. The CDR3 spells CASSAWPLLNTEAFF. The DNA of the CDR3 is TGTGCCAGCAGTGCCTGGCCGTTATTGAACACTGAAGCTTTCTTT.

This clone was observed a single time. The chain joins TRBV5-1 to TRBJ2-1; TRBD2 agrees at 8 bases. The CDR3 length is 13 residues. Trimming at V came to 4 bases and at J to 8 bases, leaving 5 bases not matched to a gene. Per germline, CDR1 SGHRS and CDR2 YFSETQ. CDR3 amino acids: CASSPGGRDEQFF. CDR3 in DNA: TGCGCCAGCAGCCCGGGGGGGCGGGATGAGCAGTTCTTC.

J is TRBJ2-3 and V is TRBV4-1, with TRBD2 identical over 11 bases. V lost 4 bases, J lost 6 bases, and 9 bases stayed unmatched. CDR1 MGHRA and CDR2 YSYEKL come from the germline V gene. This CDR3 comprises 16 residues. CDR3 region: CASSLGTSGRVDTQYF. CDR3 DNA sequence: TGCGCCAGCAGCCTTGGGACTAGCGGTCGGGTGGATACGCAGTATTTT.

This clone has just one count. The genes are TRBV6-1 and TRBJ2-7; 9 bases align to TRBD1. The germline CDR1 and CDR2 sequences are MNHNS and SASEGT. The CDR3 loop spans 12 amino acids. The ends lost 5 bases at V and 6 bases at J; junction bases unmatched: 2. The CDR3 loop reads CASSRTGVEQYF. The CDR3 nucleotides are TGTGCCAGCAGTCGGACAGGGGTCGAGCAGTACTTC.

The V call is TRBV11-2, the J call TRBJ2-3, with 15 bases matching TRBD2. Trimming removed 5 bases from V and 1 base from J; junction bases left unmatched: 7. Germline CDR1 SGHAT, CDR2 FQNNGV. This CDR3 spans 18 amino acids. CDR3 sequence reads: CASSQGTSGGFGTDTQYF. For the CDR3, the DNA is TGTGCCAGCAGCCAAGGGACTAGCGGGGGGTTCGGCACAGATACGCAGTATTTT.

The J gene is TRBJ1-1, the V gene TRBV10-2, with 7 bases lining up with TRBD1. V gave up 6 bases and J gave up 4 bases; unmatched junction bases: 8. From germline, CDR1 is WSHSY and CDR2 SAAADI. This CDR3 contains 14 residues. The CDR3 DNA reads as TGCGCCAGCAGGGGGGAACAGGGGAGCACTGAAGCTTTCTTT. Protein sequence: CASRGEQGSTEAFF.

This clone has just one count. V and J are TRBV19 and TRBJ2-1, with TRBD1 matching over 8 bases. Germline V gives CDR1 LNHDA, CDR2 SQIVND (reference sequence). This CDR3 region has 14 residues. The J segment lost 6 bases and the V segment lost 7 bases, leaving 8 bases of the junction unmatched. CDR3 protein: CASNRAGGLNEQFF. The CDR3, as DNA: TGTGCCAGTAATCGGGCAGGGGGCCTCAATGAGCAGTTCTTC.

The chain links TRBV19 to TRBJ2-3, with D perhaps TRBD2 (5 bases). Per germline, CDR1 LNHDA and CDR2 SQIVND (reference sequence). V lost 7 bases and J 0 bases, leaving 17 bases between the germline ends. This CDR3 has 16 amino acids. The CDR3 sequence is CASTPNEGPSTDTQYF. The DNA of the CDR3 is TGTGCCAGTACCCCAAACGAGGGCCCAAGCACAGATACGCAGTATTTT.

V usage is TRBV13 and J usage is TRBJ1-3; no definite D call. Trimming removed 0 bases from V and 0 bases from J, with 9 bases in between. Germline V gives CDR1 PRHDT, CDR2 FYEKMQ (reference sequence). CDR3 length: 16 amino acids. The CDR3 coding sequence is TGTGCCAGCAGCTTAGGTACGTTTAGCTCTGGAAACACCATATATTTT. Translating gives CASSLGTFSSGNTIYF.

The CDR3 spells CASSYSQGTGAEAFF. The DNA of the CDR3 is TGTGCCAGCAGTTACTCGCAAGGGACAGGCGCTGAAGCTTTCTTT. The genes are TRBV6-5 and TRBJ1-1; TRBD1 matches 8 bases. Losses at the gene ends were 0 bases for V and 6 bases for J; bases not matched to a gene: 6. The CDR3 covers 15 residues. Looked up from germline, CDR1 is MNHEY and CDR2 is SVGAGI.

The V call is TRBV13, the J call TRBJ2-7; D is undetermined. In germline, CDR1 is PRHDT, CDR2 FYEKMQ (reference sequence). Trimming took 4 bases from V and 7 from J, leaving 14 bases between them. The CDR3 length is 13 residues. The CDR3 loop is CASSSRLNVEQYF. As DNA, the CDR3 is TGTGCCAGCAGCTCACGACTCAACGTGGAGCAGTACTTC.

The chain combines TRBV10-3 with TRBJ1-1; the match to TRBD1 covers 7 bases. In germline, CDR1 is ENHRY, CDR2 SYGVKD. The CDR3 is made up of 13 amino acids. Unmatched junction bases numbered 1, after V lost 6 bases and J lost 0 bases. This CDR3 reads CAIRGTVNTEAFF. The DNA of the CDR3 is TGTGCCATCAGGGGGACAGTGAACACTGAAGCTTTCTTT.

The chain combines TRBV4-3 with TRBJ2-2, with a possible D match to TRBD1 (6 bases). Germline loops: CDR1 LGHNA, CDR2 YSLEER. The CDR3 extends over 16 amino acids. V lost 4 bases and J lost 7, with 19 bases in between. The CDR3 DNA sequence: TGCGCCAGCAGCCGCAACTCAGGGGTTTGGAGCGGGGAGCTGTTTTTT. Encoded protein: CASSRNSGVWSGELFF.

The rearrangement links TRBV29-1 to TRBJ2-7; 8 positions agree with TRBD1. With 7 bases clipped from V and 1 base from J, the junction kept 3 bases outside the gene matches. From germline, CDR1 is SQVTM and CDR2 ANQGSEA. The CDR3 loop spans 12 amino acids. The DNA of the CDR3 is TGCAGCGGAGGGACAGGATCCTACGAGCAGTACTTC. It yields the protein CSGGTGSYEQYF.

The rearrangement uses TRBV4-3 and TRBJ2-3; 7 nucleotides match TRBD2. Germline V CDR1 and CDR2: LGHNA, YSLEER. V shed 0 bases and J 5 bases; nucleotides not matched to a gene: 11. The CDR3 runs to 17 residues. Written as DNA, the CDR3 is TGCGCCAGCAGCCAAGATACCTTGGGGGGGTCACAAGATACGCAGTATTTT. Residues: CASSQDTLGGSQDTQYF.

There are a few counts of this clone. The chain links TRBV10-1 to TRBJ2-7, with D possibly being TRBD2 (6 bases). The CDR3 loop spans 13 amino acids. The germline gives CDR1 WNHNN, CDR2 SYGVQD (reference sequence). V was pared by 3 bases and J by 3 bases, with 9 bases between. Here the CDR3 DNA reads TGCGCCAGCAGTGAAGACGGGAGCTACGAGCAGTACTTC. This translates into CASSEDGSYEQYF.

J is TRBJ2-3 and V is TRBV30, with 8 bases aligning to TRBD2. Germline CDR1 reads GTSNPN; CDR2 reads SVGIG (reference sequence). V lost 5 bases to trimming and J lost 5 bases; unmatched junction nucleotides: 9. The CDR3 sequence is 14 residues long. The CDR3 sequence: CAWGGLDLRDTQYF. The CDR3 region has the DNA TGTGCCTGGGGGGGACTAGACCTTAGAGATACGCAGTATTTT.